Following are 24 T cell receptor beta chains from one sample sequenced in a study of OX40 agonist ivuxolimab in advanced cancers. Repertoires were generated with immunoSEQ multiplex PCR, while TCRdb's copy carries only in-frame clones and drops some. The table includes tens of thousands of clones, 86% detected once. The source was CD4+ or CD8+ T cells sorted from blood, collected in a trial of the OX40 agonist ivuxolimab. These receptors originate from an adult with an advanced solid tumor such as melanoma, head and neck, liver or kidney cancer.

The chain couples TRBV7-2 to TRBJ2-5; TRBD1 agrees at 8 bases. Trimming cost V 5 bases and J 2 bases; bases outside gene matches: 7. The V gene's germline CDR1 is SGHTA and CDR2 FQGNSA. The CDR3 is 15 amino acids. CDR3 coding DNA: TGTGCCAGCAGCCCAGGGGGCGCGGGACAAGAGACCCAGTACTTC. This sequence encodes CASSPGGAGQETQYF.

The rearrangement uses TRBV18 and TRBJ1-1, with TRBD1 as a possible D gene (6 bases). CDR1 and CDR2 from the germline V gene are KGHSH and LQKENI. This CDR3 region has 13 residues. V gave up 5 bases and J gave up 4 bases, with 11 bases separating them. The CDR3 DNA follows: TGTGCCAGCTCATTTGACAGGAGCACTGAAGCTTTCTTT. This gives the protein CASSFDRSTEAFF.

V usage is TRBV5-4 and J usage is TRBJ1-2, with D uncertain. CDR3 length equals 15 residues. The germline V gene encodes CDR1 SGHNT and CDR2 YYREEE (reference sequence). Trimming cost V 3 bases and J 3 bases, with 15 bases left between them. Here the CDR3 DNA reads TGTGCCAGCAGCTCCGGCCGAGCCATAGACTATGGCTACACCTTC. Translating gives CASSSGRAIDYGYTF.

This chain links TRBV6-5 with TRBJ1-6; 12 nucleotides align to TRBD1. With V trimmed by 4 bases and J by 10 bases, 5 bases remained unmatched. The CDR3 is made up of 15 amino acids. Germline V lookup: CDR1 MNHEY, CDR2 SVGAGI. In nucleotides, the CDR3 is TGTGCCAGCAGTTTGACGGGACAGGGGGCCTCACCCCTCCACTTT. Encoded protein: CASSLTGQGASPLHF.

This chain joins TRBV5-1 and TRBJ2-7; D remains ambiguous. There are 13 residues in the CDR3. Germline values: CDR1 SGHRS, CDR2 YFSETQ. Trimming shortened V by 0 bases and J by 2 bases, and 6 bases separated the two germline ends. This chain's CDR3 is CASSLAPAYEQYF. The CDR3, as DNA: TGCGCCAGCAGCTTGGCCCCAGCCTACGAGCAGTACTTC.

The chain has TRBV2 and TRBJ2-2; no reliable D call. The CDR3 spans 15 residues. The germline gives CDR1 SNHLY, CDR2 FYNNEI. Trimming shortened V by 6 bases and J by 4 bases, and 15 bases separated the two germline ends. The CDR3 DNA is TGTGCCAGCAGCTCAAGAAGTACGGGCACCGGGGAGCTGTTTTTT. It specifies CASSSRSTGTGELFF. Variable domain in full (rest from reference TRBV2 and TRBJ2-2): EPEVTQTPSHQVTQMGQEVILRCVPISNHLYFYWYRQILGQKVEFLVSFYNNEISEKSEIFDDQFSVERPDGSNFTLKIRSTKLEDSAMYFCASSSRSTGTGELFFGEGSRLTVL.

The chain carries TRBV28 and TRBJ2-7; a weak D match, TRBD1 (6 bases). The CDR3 has 14 residues. Germline V gives CDR1 MDHEN, CDR2 SYDVKM. V gave up 1 base and J gave up 2 bases, with 9 bases separating them. This chain's CDR3 is CASSLYGQTYEQYF. Here the CDR3 DNA reads TGTGCCAGCAGTTTATACGGACAGACCTACGAGCAGTACTTC.

The V call is TRBV30, the J call TRBJ1-2; no clear D gene. Germline CDR1 GTSNPN, CDR2 SVGIG (reference sequence). V dropped 4 bases and J dropped 5 bases, with 11 bases sitting between them. CDR3 length: 12 amino acids. This chain's CDR3 is CAWIVVGYGYTF. In DNA, the CDR3 is TGTGCCTGGATTGTGGTGGGGTATGGCTACACCTTC.

The genes are TRBV6-4 and TRBJ1-2, with 7 bases matching TRBD1. Germline trimming cut 6 bases from V and 7 bases from J; bases unmatched to any gene: 8. The germline V gene has CDR1 MRHNA and CDR2 SNTAGT. The CDR3 length is 13 residues. This chain's CDR3 is CASRATGVGGYTF. CDR3 bases: TGTGCCAGCAGGGCTACAGGGGTAGGTGGCTACACCTTC.

This clone was observed a single time. The gene calls are TRBV15 and TRBJ1-5; no clear D gene. CDR1 and CDR2 (germline): LNHNV, YYDKDF (reference sequence). This CDR3 spans 16 amino acids. V lost 0 bases and J 2 bases, leaving 11 bases between the germline ends. CDR3 region: CATSRDPPVGNQPQHF. In DNA form, the CDR3 reads TGTGCCACCAGCAGAGACCCCCCCGTGGGCAATCAGCCCCAGCATTTT.

This chain links TRBV6-5 with TRBJ1-5, with a tentative D call TRBD1 (5 bases). V was trimmed by 7 bases and J by 2 bases, leaving 15 bases between them. Looked up from germline, CDR1 is MNHEY and CDR2 is SVGAGI. This CDR3 region has 15 residues. The CDR3 loop is CASTATVGGNQPQHF. The CDR3 coding sequence is TGTGCCAGCACCGCGACAGTGGGAGGCAATCAGCCCCAGCATTTT.

The CDR3 here is CASSLTFAGVSYEQYF. CDR3 bases: TGTGCCAGCAGCTTAACGTTCGCAGGGGTCTCCTACGAGCAGTACTTC. This chain uses TRBV7-3 with TRBJ2-7; a possible D gene is TRBD1 (6 bases). The V and J ends lost 0 bases and 0 bases respectively, with 12 bases between them. Per germline, CDR1 SGHTA and CDR2 FQGTGA. The CDR3 consists of 16 residues.

The chain employs TRBV7-3 and TRBJ1-6, with D hard to call. Germline assignment: CDR1 SGHTA and CDR2 FQGTGA. Deletions cut 1 base from V and 8 bases from J, with 12 bases between. This CDR3 has 15 amino acids. The CDR3 protein is CASSLRPGSDSPLHF. The CDR3 region has the DNA TGTGCCAGCAGCTTAAGGCCCGGGTCGGATTCACCCCTCCACTTT.

This chain joins TRBV7-9 and TRBJ1-2; the D is unclear. CDR3 length: 15 amino acids. Germline values: CDR1 SEHNR, CDR2 FQNEAQ (reference sequence). V gave up 3 bases and J gave up 0 bases, with 11 bases separating them. The CDR3 here is CASSFDSAPNYGYTF. The CDR3, as DNA: TGTGCCAGCAGCTTTGATTCAGCCCCTAACTATGGCTACACCTTC. Supplemented by reference TRBV7-9 and TRBJ1-2, the full variable domain reads DTGVSQNPRHKITKRGQNVTFRCDPISEHNRLYWYRQTLGQGPEFLTYFQNEAQLEKSRLLSDRFSAERPKGSFSTLEIQRTEQGDSAMYLCASSFDSAPNYGYTFGSGTRLTVV.

This clone was picked up a small number of times. V and J are TRBV30 and TRBJ1-1; possible D gene TRBD1, 5 bases. Germline V lookup: CDR1 GTSNPN, CDR2 SVGIG (reference sequence). Trimming stripped 4 bases from V and 10 bases from J, with 16 bases between. CDR3 size: 12 residues. The CDR3 protein is CAWNRDRSRAFF. CDR3 nucleotide sequence: TGTGCCTGGAACCGGGACCGGAGTAGAGCTTTCTTT.

This chain links TRBV12-5 with TRBJ2-3, with D perhaps matching TRBD1 (5 bases). Trimming pared 1 base from V and 0 bases from J, leaving 11 bases between. Germline V gene sequence: CDR1 LGHNT, CDR2 FRNRAP. The CDR3 is 16 residues long. This CDR3 reads CASGLGTLTSTDTQYF. CDR3 nucleotide sequence: TGTGCTAGTGGTTTGGGGACACTTACTAGCACAGATACGCAGTATTTT. Full variable domain (rest looked up from reference TRBV12-5 and TRBJ2-3): DARVTQTPRHKVTEMGQEVTMRCQPILGHNTVFWYRQTMMQGLELLAYFRNRAPLDDSGMPKDRFSAEMPDATLATLKIQPSEPRDSAVYFCASGLGTLTSTDTQYFGPGTRLTVL.

This chain links TRBV5-1 with TRBJ2-7; 8 bases agree with TRBD2. Germline CDR1 SGHRS, CDR2 YFSETQ. V trimming: 4 bases; J trimming: 2 bases; junction bases outside the gene matches: 5. CDR3 length: 14 residues. In DNA, the CDR3 is TGCGCCAGCAGCCTGACTAGCGTTGCCTACGAGCAGTACTTC. As protein: CASSLTSVAYEQYF.

The rearrangement uses TRBV20-1 and TRBJ1-2; D is unclear. The CDR3 runs to 10 residues. V gave up 4 bases and J gave up 6 bases, with 6 bases separating them. CDR1 is DFQATT, CDR2 SNEGSKA, per germline (reference sequence). This chain's CDR3 is CSAMGNGYTF. CDR3 sequence (DNA): TGCAGTGCTATGGGAAATGGCTACACCTTC.

The chain employs TRBV19 and TRBJ2-3; 8 nucleotides match TRBD2. The CDR3 has 14 amino acids. Germline CDR1 reads LNHDA; CDR2 reads SQIVND (reference sequence). The trim removed 5 bases at V and 6 bases at J, leaving 7 bases unmatched. The chain's CDR3 is CASSGAGDRDTQYF. The DNA for the CDR3 is TGTGCCAGTAGTGGAGCGGGGGATAGGGATACGCAGTATTTT.

The chain is built from TRBV9 and TRBJ2-3; D perhaps matches TRBD1 (6 bases). V lost 2 bases and J 0 bases, leaving 13 bases between the germline ends. Germline V lookup: CDR1 SGDLS, CDR2 YYNGEE. The CDR3 is 16 residues long. CDR3 sequence: CASSVTGTLSTDTQYF. In nucleotides, the CDR3 is TGTGCCAGCAGCGTTACCGGGACATTAAGCACAGATACGCAGTATTTT. Filled out from reference TRBV9 and TRBJ2-3, the complete variable domain reads DSGVTQTPKHLITATGQRVTLRCSPRSGDLSVYWYQQSLDQGLQFLIQYYNGEERAKGNILERFSAQQFPDLHSELNLSSLELGDSALYFCASSVTGTLSTDTQYFGPGTRLTVL.

The gene calls are TRBV11-2 and TRBJ1-2; D is unclear. Trimming shortened V by 1 base and J by 4 bases, and 7 bases separated the two germline ends. This CDR3 has 13 amino acids. The germline V gene has CDR1 SGHAT and CDR2 FQNNGV. In DNA, the CDR3 is TGTGCCAGCAGCTTAGTAGGAGCCTATGGCTACACCTTC. Translating gives CASSLVGAYGYTF.

The V call is TRBV5-1, the J call TRBJ1-2; TRBD1 matches 8 bases. Germline V gene lookup returns CDR1 SGHRS and CDR2 YFSETQ. Germline trimming cut 3 bases from V and 8 bases from J; bases unmatched to any gene: 9. This CDR3 has 14 amino acids. This CDR3 is CASSSGQGYWGYTF. The CDR3 DNA reads as TGCGCCAGCAGCTCCGGACAGGGTTATTGGGGCTACACCTTC.

The V call is TRBV30, the J call TRBJ1-2, with 11 bases fitting TRBD1. Germline trimming cut 1 base from V and 5 bases from J; bases unmatched to any gene: 6. The CDR3 runs to 15 residues. Looked up from germline, CDR1 is GTSNPN and CDR2 is SVGIG (reference sequence). The CDR3 here is CAWSALDRGRYGYTF. CDR3 nucleotide sequence: TGTGCCTGGAGTGCCCTGGACAGGGGGCGTTATGGCTACACCTTC.

The J gene is TRBJ1-1, the V gene TRBV2, with D possibly being TRBD1 (6 bases). CDR3 length equals 15 residues. CDR1 and CDR2 (germline): SNHLY, FYNNEI. Deletions cut 4 bases from V and 2 bases from J, with 14 bases between. Written as DNA, the CDR3 is TGTGCCAGCAGTGGTACCGGACAGCCAAACACTGAAGCTTTCTTT. It codes for CASSGTGQPNTEAFF. Based on the CDR3 plus reference TRBV2 and TRBJ1-1, the full variable domain is EPEVTQTPSHQVTQMGQEVILRCVPISNHLYFYWYRQILGQKVEFLVSFYNNEISEKSEIFDDQFSVERPDGSNFTLKIRSTKLEDSAMYFCASSGTGQPNTEAFFGQGTRLTVV.